The 14 T cell receptor beta chains below were found in one sample sequenced in a study of T-cell reconstitution after alpha-beta-depleted transplantation in children. Unique molecular identifiers were built into the TCRbeta library. TCRdb reprocessed the PCR reads with MiXCR, giving one entry per CDR3 protein. The data contain hundreds of thousands of distinct CDR3 sequences, roughly 8.3% of them singletons. This material consisted of PBMCs, mostly from graft donor cells, taken 360 days after TCRalphabeta/CD19-depleted stem cell transplant. Receptor source: a male patient between 2 and 15 years old who had a stem cell transplant for acute myeloid leukemia, so the T cells may come from the graft donor.

The V call is TRBV4-3, the J call TRBJ2-4, with no clear D. The CDR3 loop spans 17 amino acids. Germline CDR1 reads LGHNA; CDR2 reads YSLEER. V was trimmed by 0 bases and J by 2 bases, leaving 14 bases between them. CDR3 nucleotides: TGCGCCAGCAGCCAAGATCCCCCCCCCTCAACCAAAAACATTCAGTACTTC. The encoded protein is CASSQDPPPSTKNIQYF.

This clonotype was found many times. The chain employs TRBV7-2 and TRBJ2-1; possible D gene TRBD2, 6 bases. Germline V gene data show CDR1 as SGHTA and CDR2 as FQGNSA. This CDR3 region has 15 residues. V shed 3 bases and J shed 8 bases, with 17 bases lying between them. CDR3 DNA: TGTGCCAGCAGCTTTCGCGGGACGAAGTACGATGAGCAGTTCTTC. This gives the protein CASSFRGTKYDEQFF.

The rearrangement links TRBV25-1 to TRBJ2-1, with 12 bases that match TRBD2. V was clipped by 4 bases and J by 10 bases; unmatched bases: 11. The CDR3 runs to 16 residues. Germline CDR1 reads MGHDK; CDR2 reads SYGVNS. The CDR3 DNA follows: TGTGCCAGCAGTGGGGGACTAGCGGGCCTCCGGGAGGAGCAGTTCTTC. Amino acid sequence: CASSGGLAGLREEQFF.

This clonotype turned up a few times. The J gene is TRBJ2-7, the V gene TRBV20-1, with D perhaps assigned TRBD1 or TRBD2 (5 bases each). The CDR3 is 13 residues long. The ends were cut back, 0 bases at V and 1 base at J, with 7 bases in the middle. Germline CDR1 is DFQATT and CDR2 is SNEGSKA (reference sequence). CDR3 sequence reads: CSAREEGSYEQYV. The CDR3 region has the DNA TGCAGTGCTAGAGAAGAGGGGTCCTACGAGCAGTACGTC.

This clonotype came up many times. The chain employs TRBV4-3 and TRBJ1-4, with TRBD1 as a possible D gene (5 bases). V was pared by 0 bases and J by 8 bases, with 16 bases between. Germline V gene sequence: CDR1 LGHNA, CDR2 YSLEER. The CDR3 covers 16 residues. CDR3 amino acids: CASSQDRGQGTEKLFF. CDR3 bases: TGCGCCAGCAGCCAAGATCGAGGTCAGGGTACAGAAAAACTGTTTTTT.

The table lists this clonotype with many counts. The V call is TRBV29-1, the J call TRBJ2-2; D is unresolved. This CDR3 comprises 13 residues. V lost 5 bases to trimming and J lost 2 bases, with 9 bases between them. CDR1 is SQVTM, CDR2 ANQGSEA, per germline. CDR3 nucleotide sequence: TGCAGCGTTCCCAGGACCAACACCGGGGAGCTGTTTTTT. Amino acid sequence: CSVPRTNTGELFF.

This clonotype was detected ten times or more. This chain links TRBV20-1 with TRBJ2-3; 11 bases map to TRBD2. CDR3 size: 14 residues. Trimming at V came to 6 bases and at J to 0 bases, leaving 2 bases not matched to a gene. Per the germline V gene, CDR1 is DFQATT and CDR2 is SNEGSKA (reference sequence). CDR3 in DNA: TGCAGTGCACTAGCGGGGGCTAGCACAGATACGCAGTATTTT. Translated, it gives CSALAGASTDTQYF.

This clonotype appeared a few times. The V and J genes are TRBV6-5 and TRBJ1-1; TRBD1 aligns across 9 bases. V was pared by 7 bases and J by 5 bases, with 11 bases of the junction left unmatched. Germline-derived CDR1 and CDR2 are MNHEY and SVGAGI. There are 15 residues in the CDR3. The CDR3 bases are TGTGCCAGCACTTTCGGGGGGACAGGGCGGACTGAAGCTTTCTTT. Its translation: CASTFGGTGRTEAFF.

This clonotype was recorded a few times. The chain combines TRBV27 with TRBJ1-5, with D possibly matching TRBD1 (5 bases). Germline V CDR1 and CDR2: MNHEY, SMNVEV (reference sequence). Trimming took 3 bases from V and 5 from J, leaving 11 bases between them. The CDR3 loop spans 14 amino acids. CDR3 in amino acids: CASSFRDGDQPQHF. In DNA form, the CDR3 reads TGTGCCAGCAGTTTCCGGGACGGAGATCAGCCCCAGCATTTT.

This chain uses TRBV18 with TRBJ2-5, with D tentatively TRBD2 (5 bases). The CDR3 runs to 15 residues. V was pared by 5 bases and J by 2 bases, with 15 bases between. The germline V gene encodes CDR1 KGHSH and CDR2 LQKENI. CDR3 region: CASSTSSREQETQYF. The CDR3 DNA is TGTGCCAGCTCAACTTCTTCGAGGGAGCAAGAGACCCAGTACTTC.

The chain links TRBV12-3 or TRBV12-4 to TRBJ1-5; D is unclear. V lost 5 bases and J 4 bases, leaving 18 bases between the germline ends. The CDR3 sequence is 16 residues long. The CDR3 sequence is CASSRRSSPLNQPQHF. CDR3 nucleotides: TGTGCCAGCAGTAGACGTTCCTCACCCCTAAATCAGCCCCAGCATTTT.

The gene calls are TRBV20-1 and TRBJ1-5; D is undetermined. V dropped 4 bases and J dropped 4 bases, with 17 bases sitting between them. CDR3 length: 15 residues. Germline CDR1 reads DFQATT; CDR2 reads SNEGSKA (reference sequence). The CDR3 bases are TGCAGTGCTACCGCTACAGTACTACTTAATCAGCCCCAGCATTTT. It yields the protein CSATATVLLNQPQHF.

This clonotype was recorded many times. The chain links TRBV20-1 to TRBJ2-5; 7 positions agree with TRBD1. The ends lost 3 bases at V and 3 bases at J; junction bases unmatched: 4. This CDR3 region has 13 residues. From germline, CDR1 is DFQATT and CDR2 SNEGSKA (reference sequence). Here the CDR3 reads CSARTGREETQYF. Written as DNA, the CDR3 is TGCAGTGCTAGGACAGGGCGTGAAGAGACCCAGTACTTC.

This clonotype occurred a few times. V is TRBV2 and J is TRBJ1-5, with D tentatively TRBD1 (6 bases). The CDR3 extends over 15 amino acids. Deletions cut 5 bases from V and 0 bases from J, with 11 bases between. Germline V CDR1 and CDR2: SNHLY, FYNNEI. The CDR3 DNA reads as TGTGCCAGCAGTTTCGGACAGCATAGCAATCAGCCCCAGCATTTT. It codes for CASSFGQHSNQPQHF.